A selection of T cell receptor beta chains follows, all from one sample in a study of beta chain features in type 1 diabetes. The table came from immunoSEQ multiplex PCR; TCRdb's copy has only in-frame clones and leaves some out. This sample has 500,000 to 850,000 clones, with over 12% found just once. The sequencing sample was made of naive CD4+ T cells from blood. These receptor sequences come from a man aged 18 to 29 with type 1 diabetes. Each CDR3 is given with its conserved first and last residue. The D gene is left open where the match is weak. Size tells how often a clone was seen (once, few, many) or the class of an expanded clone, and some rows leave it out.

TRBJ1-1 | - | TRBV5-1 | TRBD1 | TGCGCCAGCAGCTTGGTAGGGACAGAAAATGAAGCTTTCTTT | CASSLVGTENEAFF
TRBJ1-4 | few | TRBV7-9 | - | TGTGCCAGCAGCCCCTCCAGACGCTCGAATGAAAAACTGTTTTTT | CASSPSRRSNEKLFF
TRBJ2-1 | few | TRBV2 | - | TGTGCCAGCAGTGTAACGAGGGCCAATGAGCAGTTCTTC | CASSVTRANEQFF
TRBJ2-1 | few | TRBV6-1 | - | TGTGCCAGCAGTGTGGAAAAGGTAGGATCGAATGAGCAGTTCTTC | CASSVEKVGSNEQFF
TRBJ1-1 | few | TRBV19 | - | TGTGCCAGTAGTATGGGGTCGTTGGCTGAAGCTTTCTTT | CASSMGSLAEAFF
TRBJ2-7 | - | TRBV13 | TRBD1 | TGTGCCAGCACCCCTGGACAGGGCTCCTACGAGCAGTACTTC | CASTPGQGSYEQYF
TRBJ1-2 | few | TRBV7-8 | - | TGTGCCAGCAGTACCAGGGGTTCTAACATCTTC | CASSTRGSNIF
TRBJ2-3 | - | TRBV6-5 | - | TGTGCCAGCAGCACAAACCGAAGGGATACGCAGTATTTT | CASSTNRRDTQYF
TRBJ1-1 | once | TRBV6-6 | - | TGTGCCAGCAGTACCAGGGTAGAGAACACTGAAGCTTTCTTT | CASSTRVENTEAFF
TRBJ1-2 | few | TRBV6-5 | - | TGTGCCAGCAGCATACAGGGTCGGAACCATGGCTACACCTTC | CASSIQGRNHGYTF
TRBJ2-5 | few | TRBV5-1 | TRBD1 | TGCGCCAGCAGCCGCGGACAGGGCAGAGAGACCCAGTACTTC | CASSRGQGRETQYF
TRBJ1-6 | few | TRBV2 | TRBD1 | TGTGCCAGCGGCAGGACAGGGCCTTATTCACCCCTCCACTTT | CASGRTGPYSPLHF
TRBJ2-1 | - | TRBV7-9 | TRBD2 | TGTGCCAGCAGCTCCGTAGGGAGGGATCCCTCCTCCTACAATGAGCAGTTCTTC | CASSSVGRDPSSYNEQFF
TRBJ2-7 | few | TRBV6-5 | TRBD2 | TGTGCCAGCAGACCTAGCGGGAGCCCCTACGAGCAGTACTTC | CASRPSGSPYEQYF
TRBJ1-5 | - | TRBV7-3 | TRBD1 | TGTGCCAGCAGCCCCCAGGGGGGAAGTAGCAATCAGCCCCAGCATTTT | CASSPQGGSSNQPQHF
TRBJ1-1 | few | TRBV6-6 | TRBD1 | TGTGCCAGCAGCTCGGGGACAGTGAACACTGAAGCTTTCTTT | CASSSGTVNTEAFF
TRBJ2-3 | few | TRBV29-1 | - | TGCAGCGTTGATCGGGGGGCTAGTGATACGCAGTATTTT | CSVDRGASDTQYF
TRBJ2-7 | few | TRBV29-1 | TRBD2 | TGCAGCATCCGCGGAGCGGGGTTCTCCTACGAGCAGTACTTC | CSIRGAGFSYEQYF
TRBJ2-5 | few | TRBV4-2 | TRBD2 | TGTGCCAGCAGCCAGACCCGGACTAGCGAGAGAGTTGAGACCCAGTACTTC | CASSQTRTSERVETQYF
TRBJ2-1 | few | TRBV7-9 | TRBD1 | TGTGCCAGCAGCTTAGGCACCTCCGGGACAGGGGGAAGCAATGAGCAGTTCTTC | CASSLGTSGTGGSNEQFF
TRBJ2-2 | few | TRBV19 | - | TGTGCCAGTAGTATCGAGGCCGGGGAGCTGTTTTTT | CASSIEAGELFF
TRBJ1-2 | - | TRBV5-4 | TRBD1 | TGTGCCAGCAGCGCCCGGGACAGGGGATATGGCTACACCTTC | CASSARDRGYGYTF
TRBJ1-3 | - | TRBV29-1 | - | TGCAGCGTTGACCACAACTCTGGAAACACCATATATTTT | CSVDHNSGNTIYF
TRBJ2-1 | - | TRBV6-5 | - | TGTGCCAGCAGTTACGGCCACAATGAGCAGTTCTTC | CASSYGHNEQFF
TRBJ2-3 | - | TRBV30 | - | TGTGCCTGGAGAACGGAAGGCACAGATACGCAGTATTTT | CAWRTEGTDTQYF
TRBJ2-2 | - | TRBV30 | - | TGTGCCTGGCCCGAAGGGGCGACTGGCACCGGGGAGCTGTTTTTT | CAWPEGATGTGELFF
TRBJ2-1 | - | TRBV5-1 | TRBD2 | TGCGCCAGCAGCCCGACTAGCGATAGCTCCTACAATGAGCAGTTCTTC | CASSPTSDSSYNEQFF
TRBJ2-7 | few | TRBV5-6 | - | TGTGCCAGCACCTCCCGGAGGTTTCACTCCTACGAGCAGTACTTC | CASTSRRFHSYEQYF
TRBJ2-6 | few | TRBV6-5 | - | TGTGCCAGCAGTTACGGACCCGGGGCCAACGTCCTGACTTTC | CASSYGPGANVLTF
TRBJ2-7 | - | TRBV9 | TRBD1 | TGTGCCAGCAGCGCGGACAGGGGCTACGAGCAGTACTTC | CASSADRGYEQYF
TRBJ1-1 | - | TRBV6-5 | - | TGTGCCAGCAGTTACTCCGCGTACCCCCGAGGAACTGAAGCTTTCTTT | CASSYSAYPRGTEAFF
TRBJ2-7 | few | TRBV18 | - | TGTGCCAGCTCATTGGGGGCTGCAACCAAGGGAAACGAGCAGTACTTC | CASSLGAATKGNEQYF
TRBJ1-2 | few | TRBV27 | TRBD1 | TGTGCCAGCAGGGTAGGGCAGGGGGCTGGAGGCTACACCTTC | CASRVGQGAGGYTF
TRBJ2-7 | few | TRBV5-1 | - | TGCGCCAGCAGCTTGGACCAGGGCTACGAGCAGTACTTC | CASSLDQGYEQYF
TRBJ2-7 | - | TRBV25-1 | - | TGTGCCAGCAGCCCCAGGGGAGTTCCCGAGCAGTACTTC | CASSPRGVPEQYF
TRBJ2-3 | few | TRBV7-3 | - | TGTGCCAGCAGCTTAACCCACACAGATACGCAGTATTTT | CASSLTHTDTQYF
TRBJ1-2 | - | TRBV7-9 | - | TGTGCCAGCAGCTTACCCGCGGAGGGGCACTATGGCTACACCTTC | CASSLPAEGHYGYTF
TRBJ1-2 | - | TRBV7-9 | TRBD1 | TGTGCCAGCAGCTTAGACCCAGGGACAGGTCTCTATGGCTACACCTTC | CASSLDPGTGLYGYTF
TRBJ2-5 | - | TRBV30 | - | TGTGCCTGGAGTCCCAACCGTGGGGAGACCCAGTACTTC | CAWSPNRGETQYF
TRBJ2-1 | few | TRBV5-4 | TRBD2 | TGTGCCAGCAGCTTCGGTGGTAGCGGGGATTACAATGAGCAGTTCTTC | CASSFGGSGDYNEQFF
TRBJ2-1 | - | TRBV5-1 | TRBD2 | TGCGCCAGCAGCTTGGTAGCGGGAGGGCCCTCGGATGAGCAGTTCTTC | CASSLVAGGPSDEQFF
TRBJ2-5 | few | TRBV7-2 | TRBD2 | TGTGCCAGCAGCTTAGCGAGGGGGACTAGCGGGATTCAAGAGACCCAGTACTTC | CASSLARGTSGIQETQYF
TRBJ1-6 | - | TRBV7-2 | - | TGTGCCAGCAGCTTAGCGGGGCGGATTAATTCACCCCTCCACTTT | CASSLAGRINSPLHF
TRBJ2-1 | few | TRBV7-9 | TRBD2 | TGTGCCAGCAGCCCCGGGCGGGGACTAGCGGGAGGGCGGCAGTTCTTC | CASSPGRGLAGGRQFF
TRBJ1-5 | - | TRBV5-4 | - | TGTGCCAGCAGCTTGGGGCCCAACAGCGATCAGCCCCAGCATTTT | CASSLGPNSDQPQHF
TRBJ2-1 | few | TRBV9 | - | TGTGCCAGCAGCGTAGTCTCAAGCGGTGGTTACAATGAGCAGTTCTTC | CASSVVSSGGYNEQFF
TRBJ2-1 | few | TRBV2 | - | TGTGCCAGCAGTGCGGCCGGGCACATAGATAGCAATGAGCAGTTCTTC | CASSAAGHIDSNEQFF
TRBJ1-1 | few | TRBV4-2 | - | TGTGCCAGCAGCCAAGAAGCAGGGACTGCTTTCTTT | CASSQEAGTAFF
TRBJ2-5 | - | TRBV7-3 | - | TGTGCCAGCAGCTTAGGCCCGGGAACTGGAGAGACCCAGTACTTC | CASSLGPGTGETQYF
TRBJ2-5 | - | TRBV29-1 | - | TGCAGCGTTGGGATCCTAGCATCCGAGACCCAGTACTTC | CSVGILASETQYF
TRBJ2-5 | few | TRBV21-1 | - | TGTGCCCCAGCAGCAAAGACAGTAGCTCTCTGTTCGGAGACCCAGTACTTC | CAPAAKTVALCSETQYF
TRBJ2-3 | - | TRBV10-3 | - | TGTGCCATCAGTGAGTCGAGGGACGTCGGTAGAGATACGCAGTATTTT | CAISESRDVGRDTQYF
TRBJ2-3 | - | TRBV6-6 | TRBD2 | TGTGCCAGTAGCGGGGGGGCGAAAGATACGCAGTATTTT | CASSGGAKDTQYF
TRBJ1-2 | few | TRBV6-1 | - | TGTGCCAGCACGCCCGGTGTCCCGCCAGACTATGGCTACACCTTC | CASTPGVPPDYGYTF
TRBJ2-3 | - | TRBV2 | - | TGTGCCAGCAAGAGAACACCTCATAGCACAGATACGCAGTATTTT | CASKRTPHSTDTQYF
TRBJ1-2 | few | TRBV14 | TRBD1 | TGTGCCAGCAGCCCGGGACAGTACTATGGCTACACCTTC | CASSPGQYYGYTF
TRBJ1-1 | few | TRBV2 | TRBD1 | TGTGCCAGCAGCGGGACAGGGGGCATGGACACTGAAGCTTTCTTT | CASSGTGGMDTEAFF